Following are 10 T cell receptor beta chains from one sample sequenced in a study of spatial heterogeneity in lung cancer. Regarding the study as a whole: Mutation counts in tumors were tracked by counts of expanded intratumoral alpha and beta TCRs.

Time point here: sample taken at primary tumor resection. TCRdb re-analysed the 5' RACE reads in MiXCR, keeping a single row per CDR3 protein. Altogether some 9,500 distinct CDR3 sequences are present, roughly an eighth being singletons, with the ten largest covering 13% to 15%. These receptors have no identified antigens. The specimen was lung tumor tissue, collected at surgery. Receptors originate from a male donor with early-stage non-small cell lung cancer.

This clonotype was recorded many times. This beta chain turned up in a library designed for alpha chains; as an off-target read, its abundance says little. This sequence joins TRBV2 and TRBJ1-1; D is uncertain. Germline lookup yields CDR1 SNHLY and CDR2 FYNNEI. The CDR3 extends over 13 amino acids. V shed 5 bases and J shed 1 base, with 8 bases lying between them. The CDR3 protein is CASSIGENTEAFF. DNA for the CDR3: TGTGCCAGCAGTATAGGAGAGAACACTGAAGCTTTCTTT.

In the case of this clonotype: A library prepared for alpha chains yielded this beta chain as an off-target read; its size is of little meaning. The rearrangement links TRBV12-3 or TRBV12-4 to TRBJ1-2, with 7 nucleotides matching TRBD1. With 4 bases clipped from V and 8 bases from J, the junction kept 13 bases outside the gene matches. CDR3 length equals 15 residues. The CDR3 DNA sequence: TGTGCCAGCAGTTCGGACAGGCCTGGTATACGCGGCTACACCTTC. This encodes CASSSDRPGIRGYTF.

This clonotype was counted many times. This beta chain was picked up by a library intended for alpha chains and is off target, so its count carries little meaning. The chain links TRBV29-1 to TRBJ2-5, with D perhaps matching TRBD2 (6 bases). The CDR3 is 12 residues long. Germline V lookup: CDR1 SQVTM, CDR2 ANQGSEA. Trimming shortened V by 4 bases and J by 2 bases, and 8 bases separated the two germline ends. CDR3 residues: CSVGDSQETQYF. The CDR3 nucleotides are TGCAGCGTTGGGGACTCACAAGAGACCCAGTACTTC.

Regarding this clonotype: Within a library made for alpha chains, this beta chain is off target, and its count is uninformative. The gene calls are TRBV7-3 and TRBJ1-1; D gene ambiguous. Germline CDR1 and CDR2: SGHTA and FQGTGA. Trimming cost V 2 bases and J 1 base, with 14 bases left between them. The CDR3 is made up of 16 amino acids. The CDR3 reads CASSLGSSEGNTEAFF. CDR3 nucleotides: TGTGCCAGCAGCTTAGGGTCAAGCGAGGGGAACACTGAAGCTTTCTTT.

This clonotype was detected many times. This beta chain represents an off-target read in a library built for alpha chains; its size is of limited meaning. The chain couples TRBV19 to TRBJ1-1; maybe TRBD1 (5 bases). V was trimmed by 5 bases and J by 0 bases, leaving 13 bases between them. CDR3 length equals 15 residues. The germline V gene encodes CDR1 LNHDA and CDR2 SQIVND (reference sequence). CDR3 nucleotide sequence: TGTGCCAGTAGTTCACCGGGACTTTTGAACACTGAAGCTTTCTTT. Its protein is CASSSPGLLNTEAFF.

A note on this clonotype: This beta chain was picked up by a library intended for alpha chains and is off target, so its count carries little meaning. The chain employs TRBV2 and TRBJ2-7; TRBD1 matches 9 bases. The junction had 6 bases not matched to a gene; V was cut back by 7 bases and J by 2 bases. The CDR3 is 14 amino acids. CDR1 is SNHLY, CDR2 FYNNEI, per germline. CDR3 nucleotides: TGTGCCAGCATCTGGGGACAGGGCCCCTACGAGCAGTACTTC. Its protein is CASIWGQGPYEQYF.

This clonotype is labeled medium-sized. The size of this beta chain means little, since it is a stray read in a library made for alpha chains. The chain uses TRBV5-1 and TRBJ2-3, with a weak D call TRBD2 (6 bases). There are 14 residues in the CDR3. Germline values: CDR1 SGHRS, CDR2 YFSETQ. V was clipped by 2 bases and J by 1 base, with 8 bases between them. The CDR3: CASSFASGTDTQYF. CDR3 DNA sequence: TGCGCCAGCAGCTTTGCTAGCGGCACAGATACGCAGTATTTT.

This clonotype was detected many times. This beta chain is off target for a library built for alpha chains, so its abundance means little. The CDR3 sequence: CASSLIGTAGGPSEQYF. The CDR3, as DNA: TGTGCCAGCAGCTTAATCGGAACTGCGGGAGGGCCGTCAGAGCAGTACTTC. The V call is TRBV7-9, the J call TRBJ2-7; 9 nucleotides line up with TRBD2. The germline gives CDR1 SEHNR, CDR2 FQNEAQ (reference sequence). J gave up 7 bases and V 2 bases, and 15 bases lay outside the gene matches. This CDR3 region has 17 residues.

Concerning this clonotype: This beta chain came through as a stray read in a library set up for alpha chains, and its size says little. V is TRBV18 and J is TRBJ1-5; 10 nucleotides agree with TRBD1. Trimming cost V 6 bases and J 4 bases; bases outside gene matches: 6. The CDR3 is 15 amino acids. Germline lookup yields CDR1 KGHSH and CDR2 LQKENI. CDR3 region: CASSPGTGANQPQHF. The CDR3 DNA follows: TGTGCCAGCTCTCCAGGGACAGGGGCTAATCAGCCCCAGCATTTT.

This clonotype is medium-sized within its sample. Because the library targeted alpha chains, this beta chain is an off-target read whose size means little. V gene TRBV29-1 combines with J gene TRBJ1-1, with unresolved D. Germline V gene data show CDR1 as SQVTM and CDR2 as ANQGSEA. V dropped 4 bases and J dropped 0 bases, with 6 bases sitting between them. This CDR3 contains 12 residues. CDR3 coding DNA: TGCAGCGTTGGGACGCTGAACACTGAAGCTTTCTTT. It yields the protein CSVGTLNTEAFF.